This T cell receptor beta chain derives from a study of cytomegalovirus exposure and HLA in healthy donors. Points from the study as a whole: Among the most significant clusters, several appeared linked to common viral pathogens in a later analysis. Later analysis associated a missense DCLRE1C variant with TCR beta V- and J-gene trimming. In all likelihood, a cluster of highly shared sequence variants was a sequencing artifact.

As concerns this clone: What it binds is unknown.

Trimming stripped 2 bases from V and 0 bases from J, with 13 bases between. Germline CDR1 is SGHDT and CDR2 is YYEEEE. The CDR3 is 16 amino acids. Amplification used 60 Vbeta primers and 13 Jbeta primers. The data were produced by immunoSEQ multiplex PCR, yet TCRdb's version contains in-frame clones alone and is incomplete. The sample shows 150,000 to 250,000 clones, 82% of them seen only once. The chain is built from TRBV5-6 and TRBJ2-3, with a possible D match to TRBD2 (5 bases). Sequencing was done on a sample of PBMCs. This clonotype was sampled from a woman aged 50 to 60 in good health and CMV-seropositive. The CDR3 region has the DNA TGTGCCAGCAGCTTCCCGAAGAGGGCAAGCACAGATACGCAGTATTTT. The encoded protein is CASSFPKRASTDTQYF.